One and the same sample provided the 23 T cell receptor beta chains below, sequenced in a study of T cell changes during pregnancy in multiple sclerosis (dated by TCRdb to the late 2010s). The library came from the immunoSEQ multiplex PCR assay. What TCRdb holds here is the immuneACCESS table cut down to in-frame rearrangements. Part of the clones is not present; checked against another copy, under half of the missing clones reflect an unresolved V gene, and the others are unexplained. In this sample the table shows roughly 60,000 clones, almost 97% of which occur a single time. The ten largest clones add up to 2.5% of the sample. This sample comprised CD8+ T cells from peripheral blood mononuclear cells, obtained after pregnancy. These receptors were taken from a female donor with multiple sclerosis, enrolled in a pregnancy study.

This chain uses TRBV27 with TRBJ2-2; 8 bases are a match to TRBD2. Germline V gene data show CDR1 as MNHEY and CDR2 as SMNVEV (reference sequence). This CDR3 is built from 19 residues. Unmatched junction bases numbered 9, after V lost 0 bases and J lost 0 bases. The CDR3 nucleotides read TGTGCCAGCAGTTTATCGCAAGCTAGCGGGCTAGCGAACACCGGGGAGCTGTTTTTT. Amino acids: CASSLSQASGLANTGELFF.

J is TRBJ2-3 and V is TRBV28; TRBD1 aligns across 8 bases. The CDR3 runs 15 residues. Germline V gives CDR1 MDHEN, CDR2 SYDVKM. Trimming at V came to 3 bases and at J to 5 bases, leaving 7 bases not matched to a gene. CDR3 DNA sequence: TGTGCCAGCAGTTTCCAGGGGGCTCGTCAAGATACGCAGTATTTT. Protein sequence: CASSFQGARQDTQYF.

The chain couples TRBV7-9 to TRBJ1-4; D gene unclear. The CDR3 covers 13 residues. Germline values: CDR1 SEHNR, CDR2 FQNEAQ (reference sequence). V lost 4 bases, J lost 7 bases, and 10 bases lay in between. The CDR3 spells CASSSPLSEKLFF. The CDR3 region has the DNA TGTGCCAGCAGCTCCCCCCTCAGTGAAAAACTGTTTTTT. Full variable domain (outside the CDR3, taken from reference TRBV7-9 and TRBJ1-4): DTGVSQNPRHKITKRGQNVTFRCDPISEHNRLYWYRQTLGQGPEFLTYFQNEAQLEKSRLLSDRFSAERPKGSFSTLEIQRTEQGDSAMYLCASSSPLSEKLFFGSGTQLSVL.

This rearrangement joins TRBV25-1 to TRBJ1-1; 9 bases line up with TRBD1. The CDR3 length is 14 residues. The V segment lost 4 bases and the J segment 5 bases; nucleotides outside the gene matches: 5. CDR1 is MGHDK, CDR2 SYGVNS, per germline. The CDR3 coding sequence is TGTGCCAGCAGTGCGGGACAGGGTAAGACTGAAGCTTTCTTT. Protein: CASSAGQGKTEAFF.

This chain links TRBV15 with TRBJ1-1; D call uncertain. CDR1 and CDR2 (germline): LNHNV, YYDKDF (reference sequence). Deletions cut 9 bases from V and 0 bases from J, with 14 bases between. The CDR3 consists of 14 residues. This CDR3 is CATGLDSLNTEAFF. CDR3 in DNA: TGTGCCACGGGTCTAGATAGCCTGAACACTGAAGCTTTCTTT.

The rearrangement uses TRBV6-1 and TRBJ2-5, with a weak D call TRBD1 (6 bases). V was trimmed by 6 bases and J by 7 bases, leaving 15 bases between them. The germline V gene has CDR1 MNHNS and CDR2 SASEGT. The CDR3 totals 13 residues. The CDR3 bases are TGTGCCAGCAGGGCTACAGGGACCCCGACCCAGTACTTC. It yields the protein CASRATGTPTQYF.

The chain couples TRBV19 to TRBJ1-2; TRBD1 might be the D (6 bases). Per the germline V gene, CDR1 is LNHDA and CDR2 is SQIVND (reference sequence). Trimming stripped 8 bases from V and 8 bases from J, with 12 bases between. The CDR3 contains 11 residues. The CDR3 reads CASGWGGGYTF. DNA of the CDR3: TGTGCCAGTGGATGGGGGGGCGGCTACACCTTC.

The chain recombines TRBV7-9 with TRBJ2-1, with D possibly TRBD1 on 6 matching bases. V lost 2 bases and J lost 2, with 10 bases in between. CDR3 size: 15 residues. Germline lookup yields CDR1 SEHNR and CDR2 FQNEAQ (reference sequence). This chain's CDR3 is CASSLWQGPYNEQFF. The CDR3, as DNA: TGTGCCAGCAGCTTATGGCAGGGGCCCTACAATGAGCAGTTCTTC.

This chain joins TRBV29-1 and TRBJ2-5; 7 positions agree with TRBD1. The V and J ends lost 4 bases and 5 bases, in that order; junction bases with no gene match: 7. The CDR3 length is 13 residues. Per the germline V gene, CDR1 is SQVTM and CDR2 is ANQGSEA. CDR3: CSVADREWETQYF. In nucleotides, the CDR3 is TGCAGCGTTGCCGACAGGGAGTGGGAGACCCAGTACTTC.

V and J are TRBV7-9 and TRBJ2-3; 11 bases align to TRBD2. Germline CDR1 reads SEHNR; CDR2 reads FQNEAQ (reference sequence). Trimming at V came to 2 bases and at J to 11 bases, leaving 6 bases not matched to a gene. The CDR3 extends over 14 amino acids. CDR3 sequence (DNA): TGTGCCAGCAGCTTATCTAGCGGGGGGTTGGGGCAGTATTTT. This sequence encodes CASSLSSGGLGQYF.

This clone was observed once. The rearrangement links TRBV5-1 to TRBJ2-5, with a tentative D call TRBD2 (5 bases). The DNA end lines up better with TRBJ2-7; the J call may be wrong. Germline loops: CDR1 SGHRS, CDR2 YFSETQ. The CDR3 spans 15 residues. The CDR3 DNA reads TGCGCCAGCAGCTTGGAGCCTAGCCGGACCTACGAGCAGTACTTC. As protein: CASSLEPSRTYEQYF.

The chain links TRBV5-4 to TRBJ1-5; D unclear. The V and J ends lost 3 bases and 2 bases respectively, with 9 bases between them. This CDR3 spans 14 amino acids. CDR1 is SGHNT, CDR2 YYREEE, per germline (reference sequence). The CDR3 is CASSSGVGNQPQHF. CDR3 DNA: TGTGCCAGCAGCTCCGGGGTGGGCAATCAGCCCCAGCATTTT.

The V gene is TRBV7-9, the J gene TRBJ2-1; TRBD2 matches at 12 bases. The CDR3 length is 16 residues. After removal of 4 bases from V and 4 bases from J, the junction contained 5 bases not matched to a gene. Germline lookup yields CDR1 SEHNR and CDR2 FQNEAQ (reference sequence). CDR3 loop: CASSSGLAGLYNEQFF. The CDR3 region has the DNA TGTGCCAGCAGCTCCGGACTAGCGGGGCTTTACAATGAGCAGTTCTTC.

The chain has TRBV13 and TRBJ1-1; TRBD1 agrees at 7 bases. CDR3 length: 14 residues. The germline V gene has CDR1 PRHDT and CDR2 FYEKMQ (reference sequence). After removal of 4 bases from V and 4 bases from J, the junction contained 6 bases not matched to a gene. The CDR3 spells CASSSAGGVTEAFF. Here the CDR3 DNA reads TGTGCCAGCAGCTCAGCAGGGGGTGTCACTGAAGCTTTCTTT.

The rearrangement joins TRBV4-1 to TRBJ2-7; D gene ambiguous. The CDR3 loop spans 17 amino acids. The V gene's germline CDR1 is MGHRA and CDR2 YSYEKL. The V gene lost 0 bases and the J gene lost 0 bases, with 15 bases spanning the gap. CDR3: CASSQDEFGLDSYEQYF. The CDR3 bases are TGCGCCAGCAGCCAAGATGAATTCGGCCTAGACTCCTACGAGCAGTACTTC.

The J gene is TRBJ1-3, the V gene TRBV7-6, with D perhaps TRBD1 (6 bases). The V gene's germline CDR1 is SGHVS and CDR2 FNYEAQ. This CDR3 has 14 amino acids. V lost 5 bases to trimming and J lost 2 bases, with 10 bases between them. This CDR3 is CASSQGQTGNTIYF. CDR3 sequence (DNA): TGTGCCAGCAGCCAAGGACAGACTGGAAACACCATATATTTT. Drawing the rest from reference TRBV7-6 and TRBJ1-3, the complete variable domain is GAGVSQSPRYKVTKRGQDVALRCDPISGHVSLYWYRQALGQGPEFLTYFNYEAQQDKSGLPNDRFSAERPEGSISTLTIQRTEQRDSAMYRCASSQGQTGNTIYFGEGSWLTVV.

The gene calls are TRBV5-3 and TRBJ2-7; 9 bases are a match to TRBD2. TRBV5-3 counts as an open reading frame of uncertain function. V lost 0 bases to trimming and J lost 5 bases; unmatched junction nucleotides: 9. CDR3 size: 16 residues. CDR3 nucleotide sequence: TGTGCCAGAAGCTTGGAGGCGCGGGAGGGCCGGAACGAGCAGTACTTC. Translating gives CARSLEAREGRNEQYF.

Here the CDR3 reads CASSVGGNYGYTF. The CDR3 bases are TGTGCCAGCAGCGTGGGGGGGAACTATGGCTACACCTTC. This rearrangement joins TRBV9 to TRBJ1-2; tentatively, D is TRBD1 (5 bases). Germline V gives CDR1 SGDLS, CDR2 YYNGEE. This CDR3 contains 13 residues. Trimming shortened V by 2 bases and J by 2 bases, and 7 bases separated the two germline ends.

V and J are TRBV30 and TRBJ2-1; D is uncertain. Trimming took off 4 bases at V and 1 base at J, with 11 bases between the two ends. Germline V gene sequence: CDR1 GTSNPN, CDR2 SVGIG (reference sequence). The CDR3 covers 14 residues. The CDR3 bases are TGTGCCTGGAATGAGGAGCTTTCCTACAATGAGCAGTTCTTC. It yields the protein CAWNEELSYNEQFF.

V and J are TRBV6-5 and TRBJ2-1; possible D gene TRBD1, 5 bases. The CDR3 spans 13 residues. Germline CDR1 reads MNHEY; CDR2 reads SVGAGI. V lost 5 bases and J lost 4, with 9 bases in between. The CDR3 nucleotides read TGTGCCAGCAGTCAGACAGAATACAATGAGCAGTTCTTC. Encoded protein: CASSQTEYNEQFF.

The chain couples TRBV28 to TRBJ1-1, with D perhaps matching TRBD1 (6 bases). Germline CDR1 and CDR2: MDHEN and SYDVKM. The CDR3 totals 13 residues. Trimming removed 5 bases from V and 4 bases from J, with 11 bases in between. CDR3 loop: CASSRQELTEAFF. In DNA form, the CDR3 reads TGTGCCAGCAGTCGACAGGAGCTCACTGAAGCTTTCTTT.

This clone is a singleton in its sample. The chain links TRBV7-9 to TRBJ1-1; D is uncertain. Trimming took 8 bases from V and 1 from J, leaving 14 bases between them. Looked up from germline, CDR1 is SEHNR and CDR2 is FQNEAQ (reference sequence). The CDR3 spans 14 residues. The CDR3 protein is CASPPRDTNTEAFF. CDR3 sequence (DNA): TGTGCCAGCCCCCCGCGGGATACGAACACTGAAGCTTTCTTT.

The chain couples TRBV4-3 to TRBJ2-4; the D gene is possibly TRBD2 (6 bases). Germline CDR1 LGHNA, CDR2 YSLEER. The V gene lost 0 bases and the J gene lost 0 bases, with 12 bases spanning the gap. The CDR3 consists of 17 residues. For the CDR3, the DNA is TGCGCCAGCAGCCAAGATGATCGGGGACTAGCCAAAAACATTCAGTACTTC. This sequence encodes CASSQDDRGLAKNIQYF.